The 21 T cell receptor beta chains below come from one sample, sequenced in a study of graft-versus-host responses after intestinal transplantation. Some clones are missing from TCRdb's copy, which holds only in-frame ones; the method was immunoSEQ multiplex PCR. The data contain about 97,000 clones, more than 80% of them singletons. Source: PBMCs, taken just under 460 days after intestinal transplant. The receptors shown here come from a human patient who received an intestinal transplant, so some T cells may come from the graft donor.

The CDR3 is CAVTGQGYGYTF. Written as DNA, the CDR3 is TGTGCCGTCACGGGGCAGGGCTATGGCTACACCTTC. The V and J genes are TRBV6-5 and TRBJ1-2; D perhaps matches TRBD1 (5 bases). V was trimmed by 11 bases and J by 4 bases, leaving 14 bases between them. Germline-derived CDR1 and CDR2 are MNHEY and SVGAGI. This CDR3 comprises 12 residues.

The chain uses TRBV6-4 and TRBJ1-2, with a possible D match to TRBD1 (6 bases). V gave up 5 bases and J gave up 4 bases, with 17 bases separating them. The CDR3 is 15 amino acids. Per germline, CDR1 MRHNA and CDR2 SNTAGT. The CDR3 is CASSPQGSYLYGYTF. For the CDR3, the DNA is TGTGCCAGCAGTCCACAGGGATCCTACCTCTATGGCTACACCTTC.

The rearrangement links TRBV7-9 to TRBJ1-1, with D unresolved. V was cut by 1 base and J by 1 base, with 10 bases left in between. Germline CDR1 SEHNR, CDR2 FQNEAQ (reference sequence). This CDR3 is 15 amino acids long. This CDR3 is CASSLVPNSNTEAFF. CDR3 nucleotide sequence: TGTGCCAGCAGCTTAGTTCCCAACTCGAACACTGAAGCTTTCTTT. Using reference TRBV7-9 and TRBJ1-1 for the parts outside the CDR3, the full variable domain is DTGVSQNPRHKITKRGQNVTFRCDPISEHNRLYWYRQTLGQGPEFLTYFQNEAQLEKSRLLSDRFSAERPKGSFSTLEIQRTEQGDSAMYLCASSLVPNSNTEAFFGQGTRLTVV.

The chain carries TRBV6-5 and TRBJ1-2; 8 bases are shared with TRBD1. The CDR3 has 14 residues. V was clipped by 0 bases and J by 7 bases; unmatched bases: 4. Germline lookup yields CDR1 MNHEY and CDR2 SVGAGI. The chain's CDR3 is CASSYSLTGGGYTF. DNA for the CDR3: TGTGCCAGCAGTTACTCCCTTACAGGGGGTGGCTACACCTTC.

The chain has TRBV10-1 and TRBJ2-1; the D gene is possibly TRBD1 (6 bases). V was pared by 6 bases and J by 9 bases, with 15 bases between. Germline V CDR1 and CDR2: WNHNN, SYGVQD (reference sequence). CDR3 length: 13 residues. CDR3 loop: CASSPQGTVEQFF. Written as DNA, the CDR3 is TGCGCCAGCAGCCCACAGGGAACAGTTGAGCAGTTCTTC.

J is TRBJ1-2 and V is TRBV2, with 7 bases identical to TRBD1. V shed 6 bases and J 3 bases; nucleotides not matched to a gene: 10. The V gene's germline CDR1 is SNHLY and CDR2 FYNNEI. The CDR3 consists of 15 residues. The CDR3 nucleotides are TGTGCCAGCAGCATCGCCGGGACAGTAGACTATGGCTACACCTTC. Translating gives CASSIAGTVDYGYTF.

This chain joins TRBV18 and TRBJ2-5; a weak D match, TRBD2 (5 bases). CDR1 KGHSH and CDR2 LQKENI come from the germline V gene. Trimming pared 2 bases from V and 5 bases from J, leaving 9 bases between. CDR3 length equals 13 residues. CDR3 sequence: CASSPLRVETQYF. DNA of the CDR3: TGTGCCAGCTCACCATTGAGGGTGGAGACCCAGTACTTC.

The gene calls are TRBV29-1 and TRBJ1-1; 8 nucleotides align to TRBD1. Germline lookup yields CDR1 SQVTM and CDR2 ANQGSEA. Losses at the gene ends were 6 bases for V and 5 bases for J; bases not matched to a gene: 5. The CDR3 consists of 12 residues. CDR3 amino acids: CSVGQGWTEAFF. The CDR3 nucleotides read TGCAGCGTCGGACAGGGATGGACTGAAGCTTTCTTT.

V is TRBV5-1 and J is TRBJ1-6; 9 bases are a match to TRBD1. Germline loops: CDR1 SGHRS, CDR2 YFSETQ. The CDR3 extends over 13 amino acids. J was trimmed by 6 bases and V by 8 bases; bases with no gene match: 3. Here the CDR3 reads CASRTGVNSPLHF. The CDR3 region has the DNA TGCGCCAGTCGGACAGGGGTTAATTCACCCCTCCACTTT. Full variable domain (remainder filled in from reference TRBV5-1 and TRBJ1-6): KAGVTQTPRYLIKTRGQQVTLSCSPISGHRSVSWYQQTPGQGLQFLFEYFSETQRNKGNFPGRFSGRQFSNSRSEMNVSTLELGDSALYLCASRTGVNSPLHFGNGTRLTVT.

V and J are TRBV19 and TRBJ1-1, with 7 bases identical to TRBD1. The V gene end was trimmed by 7 bases and the J gene end by 9 bases; junction bases not matched to a gene: 20. The CDR3 runs to 16 residues. CDR1 is LNHDA and CDR2 is SQIVND in the germline V gene (reference sequence). The CDR3: CASTHTGTVTLYQAFF. CDR3 sequence (DNA): TGTGCCAGTACCCATACCGGGACAGTCACCCTTTACCAAGCTTTCTTT.

This rearrangement joins TRBV19 to TRBJ1-5; 8 bases align to TRBD1. This CDR3 spans 17 amino acids. CDR1 is LNHDA, CDR2 SQIVND, per germline (reference sequence). Losses at the gene ends were 5 bases for V and 9 bases for J; bases not matched to a gene: 18. The CDR3 DNA follows: TGTGCCAGTAGTTCCCCCCCCGGTTTGTGGGGGACAGGGCCCCAGCATTTT. This gives the protein CASSSPPGLWGTGPQHF.

The rearrangement joins TRBV25-1 to TRBJ1-2, with no clear D. The V end was cut by 7 bases, the J end by 5 bases, with 8 bases between. This CDR3 contains 11 residues. Germline V gene data show CDR1 as MGHDK and CDR2 as SYGVNS. This CDR3 is CASTGGYGYTF. The CDR3 coding sequence is TGTGCCAGCACGGGCGGATATGGCTACACCTTC.

This clone occurred once. The rearrangement uses TRBV7-2 and TRBJ2-1; 8 bases are a match to TRBD2. CDR1 is SGHTA, CDR2 FQGNSA, per germline. The CDR3 spans 15 residues. With V trimmed by 5 bases and J by 4 bases, 7 bases remained unmatched. The CDR3 here is CASSPTAGVYNEQFF. The CDR3, as DNA: TGTGCCAGCAGCCCGACAGCGGGGGTTTACAATGAGCAGTTCTTC.

The chain couples TRBV13 to TRBJ2-7, with 8 bases that match TRBD1. Germline CDR1 reads PRHDT; CDR2 reads FYEKMQ (reference sequence). There are 15 residues in the CDR3. The V gene end was trimmed by 5 bases and the J gene end by 3 bases; junction bases not matched to a gene: 9. The CDR3 DNA is TGTGCCAGCAGCCACACCGGACAGGGTTACTACGAGCAGTACTTC. Translated, it gives CASSHTGQGYYEQYF.

The rearrangement joins TRBV7-9 to TRBJ1-3; D is perhaps TRBD1 (6 bases). CDR1 SEHNR and CDR2 FQNEAQ come from the germline V gene (reference sequence). The CDR3 length is 14 residues. V was pared by 5 bases and J by 1 base, with 9 bases between. The CDR3 coding sequence is TGTGCCAGCAGCCCAGGACAGTCTGGAAACACCATATATTTT. Its translation is CASSPGQSGNTIYF.

This chain links TRBV7-9 with TRBJ2-7; 9 positions match TRBD2. The CDR3 is made up of 13 amino acids. Germline V gives CDR1 SEHNR, CDR2 FQNEAQ (reference sequence). V shed 5 bases and J 6 bases; nucleotides not matched to a gene: 5. CDR3 region: CASSLKLAGEQYF. DNA of the CDR3: TGTGCCAGCAGCCTGAAACTAGCGGGCGAGCAGTACTTC.

The J gene is TRBJ2-3, the V gene TRBV5-1, with 7 bases aligning to TRBD1. The germline V gene has CDR1 SGHRS and CDR2 YFSETQ. CDR3 size: 15 residues. Losses at the gene ends were 5 bases for V and 3 bases for J; bases not matched to a gene: 9. The CDR3 is CASRGQMSSTDTQYF. The CDR3 coding sequence is TGCGCCAGCAGGGGACAGATGAGTAGTACAGATACGCAGTATTTT.

The chain uses TRBV5-1 and TRBJ2-5; 7 bases line up with TRBD1. The V segment lost 0 bases and the J segment 0 bases; nucleotides outside the gene matches: 2. CDR1 is SGHRS, CDR2 YFSETQ, per germline. This CDR3 is built from 15 residues. The CDR3 DNA sequence: TGCGCCAGCAGCTTGGCTGGGACAGACCAAGAGACCCAGTACTTC. Translated, it gives CASSLAGTDQETQYF.

The rearrangement uses TRBV6-5 and TRBJ1-1; no definite D call. The CDR3 is made up of 11 amino acids. V lost 7 bases, J lost 0 bases, and 3 bases lay in between. Germline assignment: CDR1 MNHEY and CDR2 SVGAGI. The CDR3 reads CASTMNTEAFF. The CDR3 DNA reads as TGTGCCAGCACAATGAACACTGAAGCTTTCTTT.

The count of this clone is one. The chain carries TRBV5-1 and TRBJ1-1, with D possibly matching TRBD1 (6 bases). The CDR3 runs 15 residues. CDR1 and CDR2 (germline): SGHRS, YFSETQ. V lost 3 bases and J 0 bases, leaving 12 bases between the germline ends. As DNA, the CDR3 is TGCGCCAGCAGCTCGGGACAATTCGTGAACACTGAAGCTTTCTTT. It translates to CASSSGQFVNTEAFF.

The rearrangement links TRBV21-1 to TRBJ1-1. TRBV21-1 is a pseudogene. This CDR3 has 14 amino acids. The CDR3 DNA is TGTGCCAGCAGCAAATTGGAGGAGAACACTGAAGCTTTCTTT. Protein: CASSKLEENTEAFF.